This note documents a single TCR beta chain sequence. Its antigen has not been determined. Base qualities are not at hand, and no much larger clone is one base apart. Libraries came from 5' RACE. The sequencer listed for this sample is Illumina HiSeq 2500. A second PCR of roughly 7 to 12 cycles was run with a J-beta primer mix and a sample-barcoded 5' primer. A unique molecular identifier was introduced onto each TCR beta cDNA molecule by a template-switch 5' adaptor carrying 12 random nucleotides. At least 2.5 million CDR3-containing paired-end reads were obtained from each sample. All of the RNA was converted into first-strand cDNA using the Mint cDNA synthesis kit, with a TRBC-specific oligonucleotide serving as the primer. All cDNA was treated with uracil-DNA glycosylase and then went through a first 18-cycle PCR with the universal primers M1SS and BC2_uni_R. On the study's bioinformatics: Each sample was normalized by randomly selecting 1 million high-quality reads, each carrying a distinct molecular identifier. Reads with shared molecular identifiers were discarded instead of being binned into consensus sequences. MiTCR, with a Q25 quality threshold and the strictest error-elimination algorithm, was used for CDR3 identification, clonotype clustering and error correction. A nonparametric unseen species model using Euler transformation provided a lower-bound estimate of total TCR beta diversity. The public reads were reprocessed in TCRdb via fastp at Q25 and MiXCR, keeping in-frame beta chains. Rows merge per CDR3 protein into single entries with the most common DNA and genes. TCRdb assigned the V and J calls; the authors' analysis was not used. This sample comprises about 720,000 distinct CDR3 sequences, around a quarter of them detected only once. The top ten clonotypes cover 3.7% of the sample.

This entry belongs to a study of blood T cells in healthy people across ages (dated by TCRdb to the mid-2010s). Looking at the study overall: In model experiments, roughly one uniquely barcoded TCR beta cDNA molecule per two T cells was captured by template switching. Donors were grouped into four age groups: young (average roughly 15 years), middle-aged (approximately 41), aged (about 59) and long-lived (approximately 81). Age-related changes in TCR beta repertoire diversity were measured in the study by deep sequencing normalized with unique cDNA molecular identifiers. Using the same blood draw, the study looked at two additional independent replicas of 1 million unique cDNA reads for two donors, one aged 18 to 30 and the other aged 80 or older. Points the paper makes about the study in general: As age increased, observed TCR beta diversity per million T cells dropped in a roughly linear way, and a significant reduction was already evident by age roughly 36. Compared with the aged group, the long-lived group had more naive CD4+ T cells, fewer expanded clones and increased TCR diversity, suggesting age selection. Because the CMV infection status of the donors was unknown, age-related changes in expanded clonotypes may potentially have been confounded. Total diversity estimates from one million sequenced T cells were considered lower bounds and underestimates. Because profiling used bulk unsorted PBMCs, naive and antigen-experienced compartments could not be compared conclusively. A strong correlation was found between observed TCR beta diversity and the percentage of naive T cells measured by flow cytometry.

The roughly 38 donors, aged about 6 to 100 years, were systemically healthy Caucasian individuals from Russia. Each donor gave ten milliliters of peripheral blood, collected into EDTA-treated Vacutainer tubes. PBMCs were isolated by Ficoll-Paque density-gradient centrifugation, with at least 6.5 million obtained per sample. Trizol reagent was used to extract total RNA from PBMCs, with at least 5.5 micrograms per sample. For every donor, an aliquot of PBMCs went through flow cytometry to measure the percentages of naive CD45RAhigh/CD27high T cells. From a lookup of the germline V gene, CDR1 and CDR2 are MDHEN and SYDVKM. The germline V and J ends show losses of 7 bases and 4 bases respectively, and no gene match explains 2 bases of the junction. The cysteine opens and the phenylalanine closes a CDR3 of 12 amino acids. Just CDR3 DNA is preserved here, 36 bases in frame from base 1. In addition, the sample was reused for a study of T cells of mothers and their children. As the second study states: Nine systemically healthy Caucasian individuals, comprising three mothers and their six children, were included as donors. cDNA synthesis used all of the extracted RNA, with roughly 1.5 ug of RNA in each 15 ul reaction. In the second PCR, the M1S primer introduced both the sample barcodes and 2-4 random nucleotides. Over 8 million TCR beta CDR3 reads were obtained for each mother, and around 2.7 million reads were obtained for each child. Thymic selection shapes the output of TCR recombination in a similar way in related and unrelated pairs, and inherited differences have a minor effect. Normalized repertoire overlap in related mother-child pairs was always slightly higher than in unrelated mother-child pairs, but the difference was never significant. No persistent microchimeric T cell clones were detected, at a sensitivity of around 97 clones per million clonotypes. The study used deep NGS to compare TCR beta repertoires of mothers and children, seeking features distinguishing related mother-child pairs from unrelated individuals. On average, the children were about 12 +/- 4 years old, while the mothers were about 40 +/- 4 years old. After adapter ligation was performed with NEBNext reagents, the libraries were sequenced on an Illumina HiSeq 2000 with 100+100 nt paired-end reads. To avoid cross-contamination, the mother libraries and the child libraries were prepared a month apart and sequenced in separate runs. For each donor, between roughly 500,000 and 2,300,000 distinct TCR beta clonotypes were identified. Naive TCR beta clonotypes were estimated from low-frequency clonotypes matched to each donor's FACS-determined naive share, without sorting.

The chain joins TRBV28 to TRBJ2-5, and 8 junction bases match TRBD1. Sequencing was done on a sample of blood. This receptor was obtained from a boy between 10 and 17 years old in good health. The CDR3 is CASTTGVETQYF. The nucleotide sequence is given as TGTGCCAGCACGACAGGGGTAGAGACCCAGTACTTC.